A single sample gave rise to the 27 T cell receptor beta chains below, sequenced in a study of CD8 T cells in ankylosing spondylitis. TCRdb re-derived calls from the 5' RACE reads in MiXCR, one entry per CDR3 protein. The sample lists tens of thousands of distinct CDR3 sequences; about 6% were seen once. The sequenced material came from blood, either unsorted or a sorted T cell fraction (not recorded which). These receptors originate from a male donor with ankylosing spondylitis or in good health (not recorded which).

This clonotype was counted many times. The gene calls are TRBV11-2 and TRBJ2-1, with TRBD2 identical over 11 bases. J gave up 2 bases and V 5 bases, and 2 bases lay outside the gene matches. CDR3 size: 15 residues. Germline CDR1 and CDR2: SGHAT and FQNNGV. CDR3 loop: CASSLAGGTYNEQFF. The CDR3 DNA is TGTGCCAGCAGCCTAGCGGGAGGTACCTACAATGAGCAGTTCTTC.

This clonotype was seen many times. The chain carries TRBV6-1 and TRBJ2-3; 10 bases are shared with TRBD2. This CDR3 spans 14 amino acids. The ends lost 8 bases at V and 3 bases at J; junction bases unmatched: 5. The germline V gene has CDR1 MNHNS and CDR2 SASEGT. The CDR3 sequence: CASCLAGETDTQYF. Written as DNA, the CDR3 is TGTGCCAGCTGCCTAGCGGGAGAAACAGATACGCAGTATTTT.

This clonotype was detected ten times or more. This may arise from a read error, as a much more abundant clone is one base away. This chain links TRBV7-2 with TRBJ1-1; D is ambiguous. Germline V lookup: CDR1 SGHTA, CDR2 FQGNSA. V lost 5 bases and J 4 bases, leaving 5 bases between the germline ends. The CDR3 is made up of 11 amino acids. The CDR3 is CASSRSTEAFF. In nucleotides, the CDR3 is TGTGCCAGCAGCCGGTCCACTGAAGCTTTCTTT. Drawing the rest from reference TRBV7-2 and TRBJ1-1, the complete variable domain is GAGVSQSPSNKVTEKGKDVELRCDPISGHTALYWYRQSLGQGLEFLIYFQGNSAPDKSGLPSDRFSAERTGGSVSTLTIQRTQQEDSAVYLCASSRSTEAFFGQGTRLTVV.

This clonotype showed up many times. A read error may produce the germline difference seen at one junction end. This rearrangement joins TRBV6-5 to TRBJ1-6; a weak D match, TRBD1 (6 bases). Per the germline V gene, CDR1 is MNHEY and CDR2 is SVGAGI. CDR3 size: 15 residues. CDR3 DNA: TGTGCCAGCAGTTACTCTTCGGGGGCTCGCTCACCCCTCCATTTT. This sequence encodes CASSYSSGARSPLHF.

At least ten counts were recorded for this clonotype. This chain connects TRBV30 to TRBJ2-7; D may be TRBD1 (6 bases). The germline V gene has CDR1 GTSNPN and CDR2 SVGIG (reference sequence). This CDR3 is 14 amino acids long. With 4 bases removed from V and 7 bases from J, the gap between germline ends came to 20 bases. CDR3 in amino acids: CAWIRYTGTQEQYF. DNA of the CDR3: TGTGCCTGGATCAGATATACCGGGACACAAGAGCAGTACTTC.

This clonotype was counted at least ten times. The gene calls are TRBV20-1 and TRBJ2-5, with 8 bases aligning to TRBD2. The CDR3 consists of 15 residues. J was trimmed by 4 bases and V by 1 base; bases with no gene match: 8. Germline V lookup: CDR1 DFQATT, CDR2 SNEGSKA (reference sequence). CDR3 region: CSARVRGTRAETQYF. CDR3 coding DNA: TGCAGTGCTAGAGTAAGGGGGACTAGAGCAGAGACCCAGTACTTC.

In its sample, this clonotype was seen many times. As DNA, the CDR3 is TGTGCCAGCAGTTTCTGGCCCGGGGAGCTGTTTTTT. Translation: CASSFWPGELFF. V gene TRBV12-3 or TRBV12-4 combines with J gene TRBJ2-2; D unclear. Trimming removed 3 bases from V and 6 bases from J, with 5 bases in between. The CDR3 contains 12 residues.

This clonotype occurred many times. The rearrangement links TRBV5-1 to TRBJ2-1; 12 bases are a match to TRBD1. The germline CDR1 and CDR2 sequences are SGHRS and YFSETQ. Trimming took 0 bases from V and 0 from J; bases not matched to a gene: 7. The CDR3 runs 19 residues. The CDR3 protein is CASSLEGTGGGSSYNEQFF. CDR3 sequence (DNA): TGCGCCAGCAGCTTGGAGGGGACAGGGGGCGGGAGCTCCTACAATGAGCAGTTCTTC.

This clonotype is classed as medium-sized. The chain links TRBV5-1 to TRBJ2-1; D is undetermined. Trimming took 2 bases from V and 8 from J, leaving 11 bases between them. This CDR3 spans 13 amino acids. Germline lookup yields CDR1 SGHRS and CDR2 YFSETQ. This chain's CDR3 is CASSFSPGDEQFF. The CDR3 DNA is TGCGCCAGCAGCTTTTCCCCTGGGGATGAGCAGTTCTTC.

This clonotype was counted ten times or more. The chain joins TRBV18 to TRBJ1-2; 12 bases map to TRBD1. V was pared by 3 bases and J by 7 bases, with 0 bases of the junction left unmatched. This CDR3 region has 13 residues. In germline, CDR1 is KGHSH, CDR2 LQKENI. The CDR3 DNA follows: TGTGCCAGCTCACCGGGACAGGGGGCTGGCTACACCTTC. Translation gives CASSPGQGAGYTF.

This clonotype came up many times. The chain is built from TRBV7-9 and TRBJ2-7; D is unresolved. The germline V and J ends were trimmed by 1 base and 1 base, with 11 bases remaining between them. CDR1 and CDR2 (germline): SEHNR, FQNEAQ (reference sequence). This CDR3 contains 15 residues. The CDR3 DNA follows: TGTGCCAGCAGCTTAGTTGGACCGTCGTCCTACGAGCAGTACTTC. Protein product: CASSLVGPSSYEQYF.

This clonotype was seen many times. J is TRBJ2-5 and V is TRBV20-1; D unclear. Trimming left V 0 bases short and J 3 bases short, with 14 bases between. This CDR3 contains 15 residues. Per the germline V gene, CDR1 is DFQATT and CDR2 is SNEGSKA (reference sequence). DNA of the CDR3: TGCAGTGCTAGAGATTTTCTTATTTCCAAAGAGACCCAGTACTTC. It specifies CSARDFLISKETQYF.

This clonotype was counted at least ten times. The chain links TRBV2 to TRBJ2-2; D is uncertain. The V gene lost 11 bases and the J gene lost 1 base, with 5 bases spanning the gap. CDR1 is SNHLY and CDR2 is FYNNEI in the germline V gene. This CDR3 contains 11 residues. The CDR3 coding sequence is TGTGCCCAGCAGAACACCGGGGAGCTGTTTTTT. Its protein product is CAQQNTGELFF.

This clonotype was recorded many times. Germline is not matched at one junction end, which may reflect a read error. The V gene is TRBV27, the J gene TRBJ2-7; 9 bases agree with TRBD1. The CDR3 covers 13 residues. Germline CDR1 and CDR2: MNHEY and SMNVEV (reference sequence). The CDR3 region is CASRGQGSSEQYF. The CDR3 region has the DNA TGTGCCAGCAGAGGACAGGGGTCCTCCGAGCAGTACTTC.

The sample holds many counts of this clonotype. V and J are TRBV12-3 or TRBV12-4 and TRBJ1-3; D is ambiguous. V was pared by 11 bases and J by 0 bases, with 14 bases between. This CDR3 is 14 amino acids long. CDR3 loop: CAGSPGGSGNTIYF. The DNA of the CDR3 is TGTGCCGGATCCCCGGGCGGCTCTGGAAACACCATATATTTT.

This clonotype was seen repeatedly, ten times or more. The chain links TRBV5-1 to TRBJ2-5; a possible D gene is TRBD2 (5 bases). Germline CDR1 and CDR2: SGHRS and YFSETQ. This CDR3 has 14 residues. Trimming removed 2 bases at V and 0 bases at J, with 8 bases between. The CDR3 here is CASSLRGNQETQYF. The CDR3 nucleotides are TGCGCCAGCAGCTTACGGGGAAACCAAGAGACCCAGTACTTC.

Here the CDR3 DNA reads TGTGCCAGCTCACCAAAGGAGGGCCTTGAAGCTTTCTTT. Protein sequence: CASSPKEGLEAFF. This chain links TRBV18 with TRBJ1-1; D gene uncertain. Germline values: CDR1 KGHSH, CDR2 LQKENI. This CDR3 has 13 amino acids. V was shortened by 2 bases and J by 7 bases, with 11 bases between the two germline ends.

This clonotype was detected many times. This CDR3 is CSVVGAYSGANVLTF. The DNA for the CDR3 is TGCAGCGTTGTAGGGGCCTACTCTGGGGCCAACGTCCTGACTTTC. The chain combines TRBV29-1 with TRBJ2-6, with D perhaps TRBD1 (5 bases). Germline V CDR1 and CDR2: SQVTM, ANQGSEA. Trimming removed 4 bases at V and 0 bases at J, with 10 bases between. The CDR3 is 15 residues long.

This clonotype occurred many times. The chain employs TRBV7-2 and TRBJ2-1; D may be TRBD1 or TRBD2 (5 bases each). Germline-derived CDR1 and CDR2 are SGHTA and FQGNSA. The V end lost 3 bases, the J end lost 4 bases, and 7 bases lay between the germline ends. The CDR3 covers 13 residues. For the CDR3, the DNA is TGTGCCAGCAGCTTGGGGGAGTACAATGAGCAGTTCTTC. As protein: CASSLGEYNEQFF. The whole variable domain, remainder taken from reference TRBV7-2 and TRBJ2-1, is GAGVSQSPSNKVTEKGKDVELRCDPISGHTALYWYRQSLGQGLEFLIYFQGNSAPDKSGLPSDRFSAERTGGSVSTLTIQRTQQEDSAVYLCASSLGEYNEQFFGPGTRLTVL.

This clonotype was detected many times. The J gene is TRBJ2-3, the V gene TRBV29-1, with D unresolved. The ends were cut back, 7 bases at V and 6 bases at J, with 14 bases in the middle. Germline CDR1 reads SQVTM; CDR2 reads ANQGSEA. The CDR3 loop spans 12 amino acids. The CDR3: CSASPQSDTQYF. CDR3 DNA sequence: TGCAGCGCCAGCCCACAAAGCGATACGCAGTATTTT.

This clonotype occurred many times. The chain recombines TRBV7-6 with TRBJ2-3; 7 nucleotides line up with TRBD2. The CDR3 spans 15 residues. CDR1 is SGHVS, CDR2 FNYEAQ, per germline. V lost 1 base and J lost 2; bases outside the gene matches: 3. The CDR3 loop reads CASSLVGLLTDTQYF. The CDR3 DNA reads as TGTGCCAGCAGCTTAGTGGGACTACTCACAGATACGCAGTATTTT.

In this sample, this clonotype turned up many times. The J gene is TRBJ2-1, the V gene TRBV6-1; 11 bases agree with TRBD2. V dropped 7 bases and J dropped 5; count of bases not matched to a gene: 16. This CDR3 has 18 amino acids. CDR1 is MNHNS and CDR2 is SASEGT in the germline V gene. The CDR3 loop reads CASTFTTSGSKLDNEQFF. As DNA, the CDR3 is TGTGCCAGCACCTTCACCACTAGCGGGAGTAAACTAGACAATGAGCAGTTCTTC.

This clonotype came up many times. The chain carries TRBV5-1 and TRBJ1-1, with 7 bases fitting TRBD1. This CDR3 spans 15 amino acids. Trimming cost V 0 bases and J 11 bases; bases outside gene matches: 13. Germline values: CDR1 SGHRS, CDR2 YFSETQ. In DNA, the CDR3 is TGCGCCAGCAGCTTGGCCGAATCCGGGACAGTCCGGGCTTTCTTT. Protein product: CASSLAESGTVRAFF.

This clonotype was seen ten or more times. This sequence joins TRBV7-2 and TRBJ2-2, with D perhaps matching TRBD1 (6 bases). Germline CDR1 and CDR2: SGHTA and FQGNSA. The CDR3 length is 16 residues. V dropped 2 bases and J dropped 6 bases, with 16 bases sitting between them. CDR3 DNA sequence: TGTGCCAGCAGCTTACAGGGGAAGGAATTCGCCGGGGAGCTGTTTTTT. It codes for CASSLQGKEFAGELFF.

The V gene is TRBV6-1, the J gene TRBJ1-2; D gene uncertain. Germline CDR1 and CDR2: MNHNS and SASEGT. There are 14 residues in the CDR3. The V and J ends lost 6 bases and 4 bases respectively, with 15 bases between them. CDR3 sequence (DNA): TGTGCCAGCAGCCCAGGCCACGCAGGCTATGGCTACACCTTC. Translated, it gives CASSPGHAGYGYTF.

This clonotype was seen repeatedly, ten times or more. The J gene is TRBJ2-4, the V gene TRBV7-2; weak D call: TRBD1 (6 bases). V shed 7 bases and J shed 8 bases, with 15 bases lying between them. Per germline, CDR1 SGHTA and CDR2 FQGNSA. This CDR3 is 13 amino acids long. In nucleotides, the CDR3 is TGTGCCAGCAACGCACAGGGTCTGGACATTCAGTACTTC. It is translated as CASNAQGLDIQYF.

This clonotype was counted many times. V usage is TRBV28 and J usage is TRBJ2-1, with TRBD2 identical over 7 bases. There are 14 residues in the CDR3. V was pared by 7 bases and J by 8 bases, with 11 bases of the junction left unmatched. Germline CDR1 reads MDHEN; CDR2 reads SYDVKM. CDR3 amino acids: CASNSGTPWDEQFF. As DNA, the CDR3 is TGTGCCAGCAACAGCGGGACCCCCTGGGATGAGCAGTTCTTC. Variable domain in full (rest from reference TRBV28 and TRBJ2-1): DVKVTQSSRYLVKRTGEKVFLECVQDMDHENMFWYRQDPGLGLRLIYFSYDVKMKEKGDIPEGYSVSREKKERFSLILESASTNQTSMYLCASNSGTPWDEQFFGPGTRLTVL.